There are many counts of the clone carrying this T cell receptor beta chain. The antigen is unknown. What was amplified from RNA transcripts were TCR beta CDR3 regions. The HTBI primer set drove a first-round RT-PCR of the TCR CDR3. Using its own MiXCR run on the multiplex PCR reads, TCRdb lists one record per CDR3 protein. This sample yields hundreds of thousands of distinct CDR3 sequences, of which over 35% are seen a single time; approximately 8.7% belongs to the top ten. This entry is derived from a study of T cells in Graves' hyperthyroidism and ophthalmopathy. Overall study results and limits: The model identified upcoming ophthalmopathy a median approximately six months ahead of onset.

The receptor's source is a man aged 18-30 years with Graves' hyperthyroidism. What was sequenced was blood.

The CDR3 protein is CAPPAGMNSPLHF. CDR3 bases: TGTGCCCCCCCCGCAGGGATGAATTCACCCCTCCACTTT. The rearrangement links TRBV10-3 to TRBJ1-6, with a tentative D call TRBD1 (5 bases). Germline CDR1 and CDR2: ENHRY and SYGVKD. V was trimmed by 11 bases and J by 7 bases, leaving 15 bases between them. The CDR3 is 13 amino acids.